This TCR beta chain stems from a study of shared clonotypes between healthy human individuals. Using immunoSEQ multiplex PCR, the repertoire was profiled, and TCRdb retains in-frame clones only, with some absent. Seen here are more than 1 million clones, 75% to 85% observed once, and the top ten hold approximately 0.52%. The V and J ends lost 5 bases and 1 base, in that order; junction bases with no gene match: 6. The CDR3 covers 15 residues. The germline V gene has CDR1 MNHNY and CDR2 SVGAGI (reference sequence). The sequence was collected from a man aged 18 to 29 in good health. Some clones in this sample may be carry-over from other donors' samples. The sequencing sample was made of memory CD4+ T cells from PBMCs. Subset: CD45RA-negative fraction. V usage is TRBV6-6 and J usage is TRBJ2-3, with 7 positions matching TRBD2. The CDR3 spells CASSLAETRTDTQYF. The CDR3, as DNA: TGTGCCAGCAGTCTAGCGGAAACCCGCACAGATACGCAGTATTTT.